This TCR beta chain was obtained from a study of T cell responses to AZD1222 COVID-19 vaccine. Profiling relied on immunoSEQ multiplex PCR, and the TCRdb table lists in-frame clones only, not all of them. Altogether about 130,000 clones are present, 70% to 90% being singletons, with the ten largest covering roughly 1.7%. This clone appeared once. The antigen is undetermined. Germline assignment: CDR1 SGHRS and CDR2 YFSETQ. V was pared by 0 bases and J by 0 bases, with 12 bases between. The CDR3 totals 16 residues. Whole-study results and caveats: The donor group comprised mostly white British people and more females; the analysis possibly underestimated clonal diversity. Repertoires in all cases were sampled only once the peak T cell response had passed. The breadth and depth of Spike-specific TCRs increased once two AZD1222 doses had been given.

The V gene is TRBV5-1, the J gene TRBJ1-1; D possibly corresponds to TRBD1 (6 bases). This material consisted of peripheral blood, taken on day 0 of AZD1222 vaccination. This receptor was obtained from an adult in good health. CDR3 coding DNA: TGCGCCAGCAGCTTGGGGGGGCTTGGAGTGAACACTGAAGCTTTCTTT. This codes for CASSLGGLGVNTEAFF.